The rows below give T cell receptor beta chains drawn from one sample of a study of OX40 agonist ivuxolimab in advanced cancers. This table comes from immunoSEQ multiplex PCR, and its TCRdb copy is limited to in-frame clones, with some not included. This table holds nearly 80,000 clones, 84% found once. The sample was CD4+ or CD8+ T cells sorted from blood, taken in a trial of the OX40 agonist ivuxolimab. All receptors derive from an adult with an advanced solid tumor such as melanoma, head and neck, liver or kidney cancer. Both conserved end residues are part of each CDR3. A D gene is named only where the DNA matches it firmly. Some rows have no size entry. The others give once, few or many, or a class for an expanded clone.

>-|-|TRBJ1-3|TRBV11-2
TGTGCCAGCAGCCGATCGATGGCAAGACGAACTACTGGAAACACCATATATTTT
CASSRSMARRTTGNTIYF
>TRBD1|-|TRBJ1-4|TRBV9
TGTGCCAGCAGCGTTGGGACAGGGGTTGAAAAACTGTTTTTT
CASSVGTGVEKLFF
>-|-|TRBJ2-2|TRBV9
TGTGCCAGCAGCGAGGCCCCCCCAGGGTGGGCATCCGGGGAGCTGTTTTTT
CASSEAPPGWASGELFF
>TRBD2|-|TRBJ2-5|TRBV7-8
TGTGCCAGCAGTGCTAGCGGGGGGACCCAAGAGACCCAGTACTTC
CASSASGGTQETQYF
>TRBD1|-|TRBJ1-4|TRBV5-6
TGTGCCAGCAGCTTTGAACAGGGGAGTGAAAAACTGTTTTTT
CASSFEQGSEKLFF
>TRBD2|few|TRBJ2-5|TRBV4-3
TGCGCCAGCAGCCAAGGGTTCAGGAGCGGGGGGGTCCGGGAGACCCAGTACTTC
CASSQGFRSGGVRETQYF
>-|-|TRBJ2-3|TRBV28
TGTGCCAGCAGCGCGGGAATCACAGATACGCAGTATTTT
CASSAGITDTQYF
>TRBD1|-|TRBJ1-5|TRBV27
TGTGCCAGCAGTCCTGGACAGGGCAATCAGCCCCAGCATTTT
CASSPGQGNQPQHF
>-|-|TRBJ2-7|TRBV5-1
TGCGCCAGCAGCGAAGACCCTGGGGCCTACGAGCAGTACTTC
CASSEDPGAYEQYF
>-|few|TRBJ2-1|TRBV2
TGTGCCAGCACGGAATACAATGAGCAGTTCTTC
CASTEYNEQFF
>TRBD1|-|TRBJ2-1|TRBV6-4
TGTGCCAGCAGCGCGGGACAGGGGGCATGGGAGCAGTTCTTC
CASSAGQGAWEQFF
>TRBD1|once|TRBJ2-6|TRBV10-2
TGCGCCAGCAGTGAGTCAGTGACAGGGCCCGGAGGGGCCAACGTCCTGACTTTC
CASSESVTGPGGANVLTF
>TRBD2|-|TRBJ2-5|TRBV7-7
TGTGCCAGCAGCTCCCGACTAGCGCAAGAGACCCAGTACTTC
CASSSRLAQETQYF
>TRBD2|-|TRBJ2-5|TRBV11-3
TGTGCCAGCAGCTTAGGGGCGGGGGGCCTCCAAGAGACCCAGTACTTC
CASSLGAGGLQETQYF
>TRBD1|once|TRBJ2-2|TRBV7-9
TGTGCCAGCAGCACGGACAGGTTTTCGTCGAACACCGGGGAGCTGTTTTTT
CASSTDRFSSNTGELFF
>TRBD1|-|TRBJ1-4|TRBV7-2
TGTGCCAGCAGCAACTACAGGGGGCCTAATGAAAAACTGTTTTTT
CASSNYRGPNEKLFF
>-|-|TRBJ2-7|TRBV6-5
TGTGCCAGCAGGGGGGATTCCTACGAGCAGTACTTC
CASRGDSYEQYF
>-|-|TRBJ1-4|TRBV5-1
TGCGCCAGCAGCTTGACAGCAACTAATGAAAAACTGTTTTTT
CASSLTATNEKLFF